Following are 21 T cell receptor beta chains from one sample sequenced in a study of Tregs in tolerant kidney transplant recipients. The assay was immunoSEQ multiplex PCR, and TCRdb's table has in-frame clones only and misses some. The listing records some 22,000 clones. Mixed chimerism was transient after nonmyeloablative marrow transplants from related graft donors. The specimen was CD4+ T cells from blood (PBMCs), collected 6 months after the transplant. The receptors were sampled from a human patient who received a combined kidney and bone marrow transplant. Some of these T cells may belong to the graft donor.

Of note for this clone: Coverage ceases 3 residues before the CDR3 finishes, and the germline J gene fills in the end. The chain is built from TRBV2 and TRBJ2-7; D unresolved. The CDR3 loop spans 14 amino acids. Germline values: CDR1 SNHLY, CDR2 FYNNEI. Deletions cut 6 bases from V and 2 bases from J, with 14 bases between. Incomplete CDR3 DNA: TGTGCCAGCAGCGCCTCTTACACCACCTACGAG. It is translated as CASSASYTTYE. The entire CDR3 is CASSASYTTYEQYF.

With respect to this clone: From the germline J gene comes the end of the CDR3, since the read stops 3 residues before it. This rearrangement joins TRBV20-1 to TRBJ2-7; no clear D gene. This CDR3 contains 10 residues. CDR1 and CDR2 from the germline V gene are DFQATT and SNEGSKA (reference sequence). Trimming shortened V by 4 bases and J by 6 bases, and 7 bases separated the two germline ends. The CDR3: CSATRGEQYF. The DNA read from the CDR3 is TGCAGTGCTACCCGAGGCGAG.

To note about this clone: The read finishes 3 residues shy of the CDR3 end, and the germline J gene is used to complete it. The chain is built from TRBV10-3 and TRBJ2-7; tentatively, D is TRBD2 (6 bases). V lost 4 bases and J lost 4, with 20 bases in between. Germline V gene sequence: CDR1 ENHRY, CDR2 SYGVKD. This CDR3 spans 16 amino acids. CDR3 DNA (partial): TGTGCCATCAGTGCCCCGGGGGACCCCAGGTGGTACGAG. It is translated as CAISAPGDPRWYE. The entire CDR3 protein reads CAISAPGDPRWYEQYF.

The CDR3 region is CASSPPRATVRSQYF. The CDR3 DNA, read in part, is TGTGCCAGCTCACCACCTAGGGCTACCGTTCGGTCG. This sequence joins TRBV18 and TRBJ2-3; D gene unclear. The missing CDR3 end, 3 residues past where the read stops, is filled in from the germline J gene. The V gene's germline CDR1 is KGHSH and CDR2 LQKENI. This CDR3 has 15 amino acids. The full variable domain, rest sourced from reference TRBV18 and TRBJ2-3, is NAGVMQNPRHLVRRRGQEARLRCSPMKGHSHVYWYRQLPEEGLKFMVYLQKENIIDESGMPKERFSAEFPKEGPSILRIQQVVRGDSAAYFCASSPPRATVRSQYFGPGTRLTVL.

As regards this clone: Read coverage stops 3 residues before the CDR3 terminus; the germline J gene supplies the remainder. The V gene is TRBV2, the J gene TRBJ2-7, with TRBD1 identical over 9 bases. J was trimmed by 1 base and V by 6 bases; bases with no gene match: 4. Germline V gene sequence: CDR1 SNHLY, CDR2 FYNNEI. The CDR3 runs 14 residues. CDR3 sequence reads: CASRDRGGSYEQYF. The sequenced part of the CDR3 DNA is TGTGCCAGCAGGGACAGGGGCGGATCCTACGAG.

About this clone: The observed sequence ends 3 residues before the CDR3 terminus, with the missing tail filled in from the germline J gene. J is TRBJ2-2 and V is TRBV10-3; 7 nucleotides match TRBD1. V was pared by 5 bases and J by 3 bases, with 3 bases of the junction left unmatched. The CDR3 is made up of 14 amino acids. Germline V gene lookup returns CDR1 ENHRY and CDR2 SYGVKD. The CDR3 sequence is CAISIDRDTGELFF. The DNA read from the CDR3 is TGTGCCATCAGTATCGACAGGGACACCGGGGAG.

Comment on this clone: The CDR3 end falls 3 residues outside the read, so it is completed with the germline J gene. The rearrangement uses TRBV5-1 and TRBJ1-2; weak D call: TRBD1 (5 bases). Looked up from germline, CDR1 is SGHRS and CDR2 is YFSETQ. Trimming took 2 bases from V and 5 from J, leaving 16 bases between them. The CDR3 consists of 15 residues. CDR3 DNA (partial): TGCGCCAGCAGCTTAGAAACAGGAAGCTCGTATGGC. Amino acids: CASSLETGSSYG. In full, the CDR3 reads CASSLETGSSYGYTF.

Comment on this clone: The read ends 3 residues before the CDR3 terminus; that terminus is restored from the germline J gene. J is TRBJ1-5 and V is TRBV6-2 or TRBV6-3; possibly TRBD1 for D (6 bases). CDR1 is MNHEY, CDR2 SVGEGT, per germline. V dropped 0 bases and J dropped 6 bases, with 12 bases sitting between them. This CDR3 spans 15 amino acids. CDR3 DNA (partial): TGTGCCAGCAGTTACTCTACAGGGCTCAGTCAGCCC. Translated, it gives CASSYSTGLSQP. The entire CDR3 is CASSYSTGLSQPQHF.

Note on this clone: The observed sequence ends 3 residues before the CDR3 terminus, with the missing tail filled in from the germline J gene. The chain carries TRBV18 and TRBJ2-1; D uncertain. The V end was cut by 0 bases, the J end by 3 bases, with 6 bases between. This CDR3 is built from 14 residues. Per germline, CDR1 KGHSH and CDR2 LQKENI. The sequenced part of the CDR3 DNA is TGTGCCAGCTCACCACCCTCGGTCTACAATGAG. Amino acid sequence: CASSPPSVYNE. The entire CDR3 sequence reads CASSPPSVYNEQFF.

About this clone itself: The observed sequence ends 3 residues before the CDR3 terminus, with the missing tail filled in from the germline J gene. The V gene is TRBV6-1, the J gene TRBJ2-7; D call uncertain. V was shortened by 3 bases and J by 0 bases, with 3 bases between the two germline ends. The length of the CDR3 is 12 residues. CDR1 is MNHNS, CDR2 SASEGT, per germline. CDR3 residues: CASSEYSYEQYF. The sequenced part of the CDR3 DNA is TGTGCCAGCAGTGAGTACTCCTACGAG.

With regard to this clone: The read terminates 3 residues before the CDR3 end, so the remaining end is supplied by the germline J gene. The V gene is TRBV10-3, the J gene TRBJ2-2; the match to TRBD1 covers 10 bases. Losses at the gene ends were 3 bases for V and 6 bases for J; bases not matched to a gene: 1. The germline V gene has CDR1 ENHRY and CDR2 SYGVKD. This CDR3 is built from 14 residues. CDR3 amino acids: CAISEGQGAGELFF. The covered CDR3 bases are TGTGCCATCAGTGAAGGACAGGGGGCCGGGGAG.

Note on this clone: The read is 3 residues too short to cover the CDR3 end, so that end is filled in from the germline J gene. V gene TRBV2 combines with J gene TRBJ2-7; 7 bases line up with TRBD1. There are 12 residues in the CDR3. The V and J ends lost 8 bases and 6 bases, in that order; junction bases with no gene match: 7. Germline-derived CDR1 and CDR2 are SNHLY and FYNNEI. The sequenced part of the CDR3 DNA is TGTGCCAGCCAACCACAGGGGCTCGAG. It specifies CASQPQGLE. The full-length CDR3 reads as CASQPQGLEQYF.

Points on this clone: Read coverage stops 3 residues before the CDR3 terminus; the germline J gene supplies the remainder. The J gene is TRBJ2-7, the V gene TRBV18; D possibly corresponds to TRBD1 (6 bases). V lost 3 bases to trimming and J lost 1 base, with 16 bases between them. The CDR3 covers 16 residues. The germline V gene has CDR1 KGHSH and CDR2 LQKENI. Incomplete CDR3 DNA: TGTGCCAGCTCACCGAACAGGGCCCCTGCTTCCTACGAG. This translates into CASSPNRAPASYE. The entire CDR3 protein reads CASSPNRAPASYEQYF.

With respect to this clone: From the germline J gene comes the end of the CDR3, since the read stops 3 residues before it. The gene calls are TRBV11-2 and TRBJ2-7, with 13 positions matching TRBD2. This CDR3 has 15 residues. Looked up from germline, CDR1 is SGHAT and CDR2 is FQNNGV. The V and J ends lost 7 bases and 2 bases, in that order; junction bases with no gene match: 5. The CDR3 reads CASTLGTSGAYEQYF. The CDR3 bases that were read are TGTGCCAGCACCCTTGGGACTAGCGGGGCCTACGAG. Variable domain in full (rest from reference TRBV11-2 and TRBJ2-7): EAGVAQSPRYKIIEKRQSVAFWCNPISGHATLYWYQQILGQGPKLLIQFQNNGVVDDSQLPKDRFSAERLKGVDSTLKIQPAKLEDSAVYLCASTLGTSGAYEQYFGPGTRLTVT.

Concerning this clone itself: Read sequence stops 3 residues before the CDR3 end, and the germline J gene provides the missing end. The J gene is TRBJ1-2, the V gene TRBV10-3; D unclear. The CDR3 spans 14 residues. Germline assignment: CDR1 ENHRY and CDR2 SYGVKD. V lost 0 bases to trimming and J lost 1 base, with 6 bases between them. CDR3 region: CAISESTVNYGYTF. Incomplete CDR3 DNA: TGTGCCATCAGTGAGTCCACGGTTAACTATGGC.

As concerns this clone: Sequencing ends 3 residues short of the CDR3 end; the germline J gene provides the rest. The V gene is TRBV18, the J gene TRBJ1-1; D is ambiguous. Germline lookup yields CDR1 KGHSH and CDR2 LQKENI. V shed 5 bases and J shed 6 bases, with 13 bases lying between them. The CDR3 extends over 13 amino acids. The CDR3 sequence: CASSAYPLAEAFF. The CDR3 DNA, read in part, is TGTGCCAGCTCAGCGTACCCTCTCGCTGAA.

For this clone: From the germline J gene comes the end of the CDR3, since the read stops 3 residues before it. This chain connects TRBV5-6 to TRBJ2-1; maybe TRBD1 (6 bases). V lost 1 base to trimming and J lost 3 bases, with 11 bases between them. Germline lookup yields CDR1 SGHDT and CDR2 YYEEEE. This CDR3 is 15 amino acids long. The CDR3 is CASSLRGGGYNEQFF. The sequenced part of the CDR3 DNA is TGTGCCAGCAGCTTGAGAGGGGGTGGCTACAATGAG. Variable domain in full (rest from reference TRBV5-6 and TRBJ2-1): DAGVTQSPTHLIKTRGQQVTLRCSPKSGHDTVSWYQQALGQGPQFIFQYYEEEERQRGNFPDRFSGHQFPNYSSELNVNALLLGDSALYLCASSLRGGGYNEQFFGPGTRLTVL.

The CDR3 is CASSFSPSTDTQYF. The CDR3 bases that were read are TGTGCCAGCAGTTTTAGCCCTAGCACAGATACG. The V and J genes are TRBV6-2 or TRBV6-3 and TRBJ2-3; D is ambiguous. With the read ending 3 residues before the CDR3 end, the germline J gene is used to fill in that end. The germline V gene encodes CDR1 MNHEY and CDR2 SVGEGT. CDR3 length: 14 amino acids. Trimming took off 4 bases at V and 0 bases at J, with 8 bases between the two ends.

As to this clone: Coverage ceases 3 residues before the CDR3 finishes, and the germline J gene fills in the end. The chain employs TRBV6-2 or TRBV6-3 and TRBJ2-1, with 7 bases identical to TRBD2. From germline, CDR1 is MNHEY and CDR2 SVGEGT. The CDR3 consists of 15 residues. The trim removed 7 bases at V and 3 bases at J, leaving 9 bases unmatched. The CDR3 here is CASTPSGLDYNEQFF. The sequenced CDR3 bases are TGTGCCAGCACCCCTAGCGGTCTGGACTACAATGAG.

Concerning this clone: The read is 3 residues too short to cover the CDR3 end, so that end is filled in from the germline J gene. The chain recombines TRBV19 with TRBJ2-3; D unresolved. Germline V CDR1 and CDR2: LNHDA, SQIVND (reference sequence). V lost 9 bases, J lost 2 bases, and 6 bases lay in between. CDR3 size: 11 residues. The CDR3 sequence: CASKSTDTQYF. The covered CDR3 bases are TGTGCCAGCAAATCCACAGATACG.

In regard to this clone: With the read ending 3 residues before the CDR3 end, the germline J gene is used to fill in that end. V and J are TRBV18 and TRBJ2-7, with D perhaps matching TRBD1 (6 bases). Trimming took off 5 bases at V and 6 bases at J, with 17 bases between the two ends. The germline V gene has CDR1 KGHSH and CDR2 LQKENI. This CDR3 region has 14 residues. The part of the CDR3 DNA that was read is TGTGCCAGCTCAGCCACAGGGATCGGTGGCGAG. This codes for CASSATGIGGE. From start to end, the CDR3 is CASSATGIGGEQYF.